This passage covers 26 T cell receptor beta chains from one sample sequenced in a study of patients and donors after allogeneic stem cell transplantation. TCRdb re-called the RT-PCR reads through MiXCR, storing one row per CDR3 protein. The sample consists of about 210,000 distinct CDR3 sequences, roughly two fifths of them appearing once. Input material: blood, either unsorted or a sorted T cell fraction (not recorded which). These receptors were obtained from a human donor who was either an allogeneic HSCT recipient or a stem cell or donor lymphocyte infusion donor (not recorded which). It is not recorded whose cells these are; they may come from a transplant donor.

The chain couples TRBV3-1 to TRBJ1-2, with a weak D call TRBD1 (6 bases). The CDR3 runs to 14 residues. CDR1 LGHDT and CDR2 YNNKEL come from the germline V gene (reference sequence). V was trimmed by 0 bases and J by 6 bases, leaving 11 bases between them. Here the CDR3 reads CASSQDSGHHGYTF. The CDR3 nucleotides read TGTGCCAGCAGCCAAGACTCGGGACATCATGGCTACACCTTC.

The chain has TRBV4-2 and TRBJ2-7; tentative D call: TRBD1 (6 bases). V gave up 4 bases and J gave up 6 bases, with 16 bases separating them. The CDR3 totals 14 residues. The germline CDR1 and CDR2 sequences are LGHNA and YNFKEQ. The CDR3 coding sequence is TGTGCCAGCAGCCCAAACCGGGACAATCCCGAGCAGTACTTC. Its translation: CASSPNRDNPEQYF.

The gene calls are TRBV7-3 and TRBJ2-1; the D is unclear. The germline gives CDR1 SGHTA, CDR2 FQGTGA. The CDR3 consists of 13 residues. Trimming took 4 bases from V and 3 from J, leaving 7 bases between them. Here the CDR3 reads CASSSENYNEQFF. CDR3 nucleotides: TGTGCCAGCAGCTCGGAGAACTACAATGAGCAGTTCTTC.

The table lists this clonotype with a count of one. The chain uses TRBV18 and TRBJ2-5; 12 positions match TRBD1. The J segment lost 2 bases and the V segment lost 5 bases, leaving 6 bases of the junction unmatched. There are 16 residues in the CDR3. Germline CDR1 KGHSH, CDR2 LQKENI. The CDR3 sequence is CASSTGTGGLQETQYF. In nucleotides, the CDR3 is TGTGCCAGCTCAACAGGGACAGGGGGCTTGCAAGAGACCCAGTACTTC.

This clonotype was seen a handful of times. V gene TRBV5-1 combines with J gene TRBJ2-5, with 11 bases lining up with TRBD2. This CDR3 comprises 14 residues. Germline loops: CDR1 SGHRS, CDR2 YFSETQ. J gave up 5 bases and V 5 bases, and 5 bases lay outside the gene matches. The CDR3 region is CASRLAGALETQYF. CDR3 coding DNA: TGCGCCAGCAGACTAGCGGGGGCGTTGGAGACCCAGTACTTC.

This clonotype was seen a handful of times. The CDR3 DNA sequence: TGCGCCAGCAGCTTGGTTTCGGTGGCCTGGGGGTCACCCCTCCACTTT. Its protein product is CASSLVSVAWGSPLHF. This chain links TRBV5-1 with TRBJ1-6; weak D call: TRBD1 (5 bases). Germline CDR1 SGHRS, CDR2 YFSETQ. The CDR3 runs to 16 residues. Trimming removed 0 bases from V and 10 bases from J, with 17 bases in between.

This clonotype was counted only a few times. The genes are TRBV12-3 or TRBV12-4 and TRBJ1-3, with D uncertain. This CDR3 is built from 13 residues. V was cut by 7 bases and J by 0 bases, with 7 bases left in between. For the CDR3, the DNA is TGTGCCAGCATGGGCGTCTCTGGAAACACCATATATTTT. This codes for CASMGVSGNTIYF.

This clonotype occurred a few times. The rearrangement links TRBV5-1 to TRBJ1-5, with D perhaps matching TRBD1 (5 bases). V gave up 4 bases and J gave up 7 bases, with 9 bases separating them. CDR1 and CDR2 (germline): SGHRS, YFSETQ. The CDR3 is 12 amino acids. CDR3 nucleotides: TGCGCCAGCAGCCCCCAGGGCCAGCCCCAGCATTTT. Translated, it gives CASSPQGQPQHF.

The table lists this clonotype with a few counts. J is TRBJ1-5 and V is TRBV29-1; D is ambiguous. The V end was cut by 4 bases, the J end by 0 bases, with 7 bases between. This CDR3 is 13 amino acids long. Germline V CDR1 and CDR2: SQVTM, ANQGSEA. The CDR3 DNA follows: TGCAGCGTTGCCGGAGATAGCAATCAGCCCCAGCATTTT. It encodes CSVAGDSNQPQHF.

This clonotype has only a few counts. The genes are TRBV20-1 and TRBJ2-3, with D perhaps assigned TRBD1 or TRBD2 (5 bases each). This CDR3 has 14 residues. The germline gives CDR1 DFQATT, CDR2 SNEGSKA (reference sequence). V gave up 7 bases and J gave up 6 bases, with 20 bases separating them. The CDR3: CSVPSSAWGDTQYF. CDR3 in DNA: TGCAGTGTGCCCAGCTCGGCGTGGGGGGATACGCAGTATTTT.

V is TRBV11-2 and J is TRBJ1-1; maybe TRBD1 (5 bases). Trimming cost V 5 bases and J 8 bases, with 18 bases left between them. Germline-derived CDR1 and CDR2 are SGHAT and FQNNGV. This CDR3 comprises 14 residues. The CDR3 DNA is TGTGCCAGCAGCCGACAGCTCCAGAACGCCGAAGCTTTCTTT. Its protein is CASSRQLQNAEAFF.

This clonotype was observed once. CDR3 coding DNA: TGTGCCAGCTCACCTCCCTCTGGCAGAAACGAGCAGTACTTC. Translated, it gives CASSPPSGRNEQYF. J is TRBJ2-7 and V is TRBV18; unclear D gene. The CDR3 extends over 14 amino acids. The V gene's germline CDR1 is KGHSH and CDR2 LQKENI. Between the trimmed V and J ends, which lost 3 bases and 5 bases, there was a span of 14 bases.

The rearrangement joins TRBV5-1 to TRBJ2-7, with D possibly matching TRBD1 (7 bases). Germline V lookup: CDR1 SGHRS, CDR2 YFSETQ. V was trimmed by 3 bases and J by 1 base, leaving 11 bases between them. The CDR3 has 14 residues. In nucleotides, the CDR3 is TGCGCCAGCAGCTCCGCGGGACAGTCCTACGAGCAGTACTTC. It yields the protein CASSSAGQSYEQYF.

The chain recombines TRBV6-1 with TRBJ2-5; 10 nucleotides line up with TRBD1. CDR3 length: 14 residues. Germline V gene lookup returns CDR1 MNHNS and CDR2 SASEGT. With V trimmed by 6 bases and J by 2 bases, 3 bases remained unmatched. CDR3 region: CASRGQGGQETQYF. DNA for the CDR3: TGTGCCAGCAGAGGACAGGGGGGACAAGAGACCCAGTACTTC.

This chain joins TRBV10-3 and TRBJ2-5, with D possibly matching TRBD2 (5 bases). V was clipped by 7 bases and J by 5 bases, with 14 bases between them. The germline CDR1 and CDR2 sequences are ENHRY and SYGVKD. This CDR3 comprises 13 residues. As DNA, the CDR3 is TGTGCCATCACCCTCAGACCGGGGGAGACCCAGTACTTC. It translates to CAITLRPGETQYF.

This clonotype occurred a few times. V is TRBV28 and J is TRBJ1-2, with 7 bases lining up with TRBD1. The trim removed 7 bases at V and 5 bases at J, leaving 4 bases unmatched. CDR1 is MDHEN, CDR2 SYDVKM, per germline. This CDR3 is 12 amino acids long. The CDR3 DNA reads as TGTGCCAGCAACCAGGGGGGTTATGGCTACACCTTC. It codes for CASNQGGYGYTF.

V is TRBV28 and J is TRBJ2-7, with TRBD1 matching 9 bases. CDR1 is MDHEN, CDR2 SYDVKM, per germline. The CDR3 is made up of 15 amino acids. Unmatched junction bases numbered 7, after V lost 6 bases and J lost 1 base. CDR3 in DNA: TGTGCCAGCAGCTCCCCGGGACAGGGATCCTACGAGCAGTACTTC. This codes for CASSSPGQGSYEQYF.

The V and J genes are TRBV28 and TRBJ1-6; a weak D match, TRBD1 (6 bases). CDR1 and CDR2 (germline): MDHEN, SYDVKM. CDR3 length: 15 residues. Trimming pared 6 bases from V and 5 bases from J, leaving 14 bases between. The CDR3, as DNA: TGTGCCAGCAGAGCCTGGACAGCTGATAATTCACCCCTCCACTTT. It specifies CASRAWTADNSPLHF.

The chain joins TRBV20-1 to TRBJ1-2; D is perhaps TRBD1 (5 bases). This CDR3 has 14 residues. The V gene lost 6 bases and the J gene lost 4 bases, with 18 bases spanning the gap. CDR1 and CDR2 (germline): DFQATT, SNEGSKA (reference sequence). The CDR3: CSANEVKGFYGYTF. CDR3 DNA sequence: TGCAGTGCAAACGAAGTCAAGGGGTTCTATGGCTACACCTTC.

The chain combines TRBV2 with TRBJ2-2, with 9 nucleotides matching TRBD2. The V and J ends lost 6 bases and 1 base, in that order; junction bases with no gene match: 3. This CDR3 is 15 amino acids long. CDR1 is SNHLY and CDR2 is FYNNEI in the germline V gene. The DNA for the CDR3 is TGTGCCAGCAGGCTTAGCGGGGGGAACACCGGGGAGCTGTTTTTT. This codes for CASRLSGGNTGELFF. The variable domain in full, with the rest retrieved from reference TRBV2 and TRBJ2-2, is EPEVTQTPSHQVTQMGQEVILRCVPISNHLYFYWYRQILGQKVEFLVSFYNNEISEKSEIFDDQFSVERPDGSNFTLKIRSTKLEDSAMYFCASRLSGGNTGELFFGEGSRLTVL.

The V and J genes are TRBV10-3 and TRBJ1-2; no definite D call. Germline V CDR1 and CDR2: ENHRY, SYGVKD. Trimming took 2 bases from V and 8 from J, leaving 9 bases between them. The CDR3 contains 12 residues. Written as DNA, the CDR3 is TGTGCCATCAGTGAGCGCAGGAGGGGCTACACCTTC. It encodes CAISERRRGYTF.

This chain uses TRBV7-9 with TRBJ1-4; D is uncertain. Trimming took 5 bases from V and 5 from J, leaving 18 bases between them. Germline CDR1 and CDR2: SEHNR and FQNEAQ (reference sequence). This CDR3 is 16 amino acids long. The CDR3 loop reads CASSATRRRRNEKLFF. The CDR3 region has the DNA TGTGCCAGCAGCGCCACCAGGAGGAGGCGGAATGAAAAACTGTTTTTT.

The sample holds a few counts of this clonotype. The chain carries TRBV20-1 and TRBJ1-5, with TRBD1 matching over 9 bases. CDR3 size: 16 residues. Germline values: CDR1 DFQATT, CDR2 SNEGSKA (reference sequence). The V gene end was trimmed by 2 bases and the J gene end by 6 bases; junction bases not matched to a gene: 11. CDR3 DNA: TGCAGTGCTAGAAGGCCCCAAACAGGGGGCGGTCAGCCCCAGCATTTT. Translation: CSARRPQTGGGQPQHF.

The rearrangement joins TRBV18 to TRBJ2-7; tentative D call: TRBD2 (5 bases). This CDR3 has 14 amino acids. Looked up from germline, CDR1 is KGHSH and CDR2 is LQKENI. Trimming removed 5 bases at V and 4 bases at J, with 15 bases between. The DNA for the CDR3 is TGTGCCAGCTCATCAACTGAACCGGGGTACGAGCAGTACTTC. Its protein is CASSSTEPGYEQYF. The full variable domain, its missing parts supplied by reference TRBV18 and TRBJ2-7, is NAGVMQNPRHLVRRRGQEARLRCSPMKGHSHVYWYRQLPEEGLKFMVYLQKENIIDESGMPKERFSAEFPKEGPSILRIQQVVRGDSAAYFCASSSTEPGYEQYFGPGTRLTVT.

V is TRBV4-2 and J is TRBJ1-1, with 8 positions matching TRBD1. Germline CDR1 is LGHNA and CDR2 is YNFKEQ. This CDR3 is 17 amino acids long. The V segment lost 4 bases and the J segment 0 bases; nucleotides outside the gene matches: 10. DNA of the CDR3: TGTGCCAGCAGCCGCCAGACAGGGGAAAACATGAACACTGAAGCTTTCTTT. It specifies CASSRQTGENMNTEAFF.

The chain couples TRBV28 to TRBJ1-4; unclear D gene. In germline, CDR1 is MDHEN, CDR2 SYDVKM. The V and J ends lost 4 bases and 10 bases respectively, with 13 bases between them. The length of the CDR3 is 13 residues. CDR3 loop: CASSWQLGGKLFF. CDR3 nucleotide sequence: TGTGCCAGCAGTTGGCAGTTGGGTGGAAAACTGTTTTTT. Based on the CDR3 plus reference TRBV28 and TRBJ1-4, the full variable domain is DVKVTQSSRYLVKRTGEKVFLECVQDMDHENMFWYRQDPGLGLRLIYFSYDVKMKEKGDIPEGYSVSREKKERFSLILESASTNQTSMYLCASSWQLGGKLFFGSGTQLSVL.